These 19 T cell receptor beta chains were all obtained from the same sample, sequenced in a study of blood T cell repertoires in COVID-19. Data came from immunoSEQ multiplex PCR; TCRdb stores just in-frame clones and leaves some out. The data hold approximately 160,000 clones, with 81% observed a single time. Material for sequencing was peripheral blood. Receptors originate from a man in his sixties with active or convalescent COVID-19.

This clone appeared once. The gene calls are TRBV19 and TRBJ1-4, with D unresolved. V dropped 4 bases and J dropped 10 bases, with 19 bases sitting between them. Germline CDR1 LNHDA, CDR2 SQIVND (reference sequence). This CDR3 has 15 residues. Written as DNA, the CDR3 is TGTGCCAGTAGTACCTACCTCACGGCCGAGGCAAAACTGTTTTTT. Protein product: CASSTYLTAEAKLFF.

The J gene is TRBJ2-3, the V gene TRBV29-1; 10 positions agree with TRBD2. The CDR3 extends over 16 amino acids. With V trimmed by 1 base and J by 2 bases, 6 bases remained unmatched. Per the germline V gene, CDR1 is SQVTM and CDR2 is ANQGSEA. The CDR3 protein is CSVEGLAGVTTDTQYF. CDR3 DNA sequence: TGCAGCGTTGAAGGGCTAGCGGGAGTCACCACAGATACGCAGTATTTT.

This clone was observed a handful of times. The J gene is TRBJ1-6, the V gene TRBV5-6; a weak D match, TRBD1 (5 bases). The CDR3 is 13 amino acids. Germline CDR1 SGHDT, CDR2 YYEEEE. Trimming removed 1 base at V and 13 bases at J, with 12 bases between. CDR3 sequence: CASSLRSRDPLHF. CDR3 nucleotides: TGTGCCAGCAGCTTGAGATCCAGGGATCCCCTCCACTTT.

This chain uses TRBV19 with TRBJ2-7, with 13 bases lining up with TRBD2. Germline V CDR1 and CDR2: LNHDA, SQIVND (reference sequence). Losses at the gene ends were 5 bases for V and 2 bases for J; bases not matched to a gene: 9. CDR3 length: 17 amino acids. In nucleotides, the CDR3 is TGTGCCAGTAGTGGGACTAGCGGGAAGTTCATCCCCTACGAGCAGTACTTC. This gives the protein CASSGTSGKFIPYEQYF.

V gene TRBV18 combines with J gene TRBJ2-1; the D is unclear. V lost 3 bases, J lost 0 bases, and 6 bases lay in between. The CDR3 runs to 14 residues. From germline, CDR1 is KGHSH and CDR2 LQKENI. CDR3 DNA: TGTGCCAGCTCACCTTCGGGCTCCTACAATGAGCAGTTCTTC. Its translation: CASSPSGSYNEQFF.

The V gene is TRBV5-1, the J gene TRBJ1-1; no clear D gene. The germline CDR1 and CDR2 sequences are SGHRS and YFSETQ. The V and J ends lost 5 bases and 4 bases respectively, with 12 bases between them. This CDR3 spans 13 amino acids. The CDR3 bases are TGCGCCAGCAGACTGGAGGGTAGCACTGAAGCTTTCTTT. Encoded protein: CASRLEGSTEAFF.

The rearrangement uses TRBV28 and TRBJ2-7, with D tentatively TRBD1 (6 bases). CDR3 length: 14 amino acids. With 1 base removed from V and 3 bases from J, the gap between germline ends came to 10 bases. The germline V gene has CDR1 MDHEN and CDR2 SYDVKM. CDR3 amino acids: CASSLSGVGYEQYF. The CDR3 coding sequence is TGTGCCAGCAGTTTATCAGGGGTTGGCTACGAGCAGTACTTC.

This rearrangement joins TRBV18 to TRBJ2-5; D is uncertain. From germline, CDR1 is KGHSH and CDR2 LQKENI. Trimming removed 3 bases from V and 5 bases from J, with 16 bases in between. The CDR3 totals 15 residues. CDR3: CASSPPLTVEETQYF. CDR3 bases: TGTGCCAGCTCACCGCCACTAACTGTTGAGGAGACCCAGTACTTC.

This clone came up a few times. J is TRBJ1-1 and V is TRBV7-3; tentative D call: TRBD1 (5 bases). CDR3 length: 13 amino acids. Trimming took 4 bases from V and 5 from J, leaving 11 bases between them. CDR1 SGHTA and CDR2 FQGTGA come from the germline V gene. CDR3 residues: CASSSQGATEAFF. The CDR3 coding sequence is TGTGCCAGCAGCTCCCAAGGGGCGACTGAAGCTTTCTTT.

In nucleotides, the CDR3 is TGTGCCAGCAGCGAGGGACTAGCGGGCTACTACGAGCAGTACTTC. Translating it yields CASSEGLAGYYEQYF. The chain uses TRBV7-2 and TRBJ2-7; 12 positions agree with TRBD2. The CDR3 sequence is 15 residues long. With 5 bases clipped from V and 3 bases from J, the junction kept 5 bases outside the gene matches. CDR1 is SGHTA and CDR2 is FQGNSA in the germline V gene.

The chain combines TRBV3-1 (or the pseudogene TRBV3-2) with TRBJ1-1; D is perhaps TRBD1 (5 bases). Per the germline V gene, CDR1 is LGHDT and CDR2 is YNNKEL (reference sequence). This CDR3 is 16 amino acids long. The ends were cut back, 0 bases at V and 6 bases at J, with 17 bases in the middle. The CDR3 DNA is TGTGCCAGCAGCCAAGATCCTCCAGGGAATGGAGCTGAAGCTTTCTTT. Amino acids: CASSQDPPGNGAEAFF.

V is TRBV5-6 and J is TRBJ1-1; D uncertain. The CDR3 totals 17 residues. Germline-derived CDR1 and CDR2 are SGHDT and YYEEEE. Deletions cut 1 base from V and 2 bases from J, with 18 bases between. The CDR3 DNA is TGTGCCAGCAGCTTGTATCCGGTCGCACGTACTAACACTGAAGCTTTCTTT. Its translation is CASSLYPVARTNTEAFF.

This clone appeared a single time. At the DNA level, this CDR3 is encoded by other sequences in the same sample as well. This sequence joins TRBV7-2 and TRBJ2-5; 12 nucleotides agree with TRBD2. V dropped 2 bases and J dropped 2; count of bases not matched to a gene: 0. Germline-derived CDR1 and CDR2 are SGHTA and FQGNSA. The CDR3 runs 15 residues. The CDR3 DNA is TGTGCCAGCAGCTTACTAGCGGGGGGGCAAGAGACCCAGTACTTC. This translates into CASSLLAGGQETQYF.

This clone appeared once. This chain uses TRBV25-1 with TRBJ2-5; possibly TRBD1 for D (7 bases). Between the trimmed V and J ends, which lost 4 bases and 0 bases, there was a span of 12 bases. This CDR3 contains 15 residues. Germline CDR1 reads MGHDK; CDR2 reads SYGVNS. CDR3 region: CASSGRDSHQETQYF. The CDR3 DNA follows: TGTGCCAGCAGTGGGCGGGACAGCCACCAAGAGACCCAGTACTTC.

This clone was seen only once. The chain links TRBV6-1 to TRBJ2-1; 8 bases fit TRBD2. V shed 5 bases and J 2 bases; nucleotides not matched to a gene: 5. The germline V gene encodes CDR1 MNHNS and CDR2 SASEGT. The CDR3 is 15 residues long. The CDR3 loop reads CASSLSGSAYNEQFF. CDR3 nucleotides: TGTGCCAGCAGTTTGAGCGGGAGTGCCTACAATGAGCAGTTCTTC.

The V call is TRBV7-2, the J call TRBJ1-4; unclear D gene. The germline V and J ends were trimmed by 2 bases and 8 bases, with 12 bases remaining between them. This CDR3 spans 14 amino acids. Germline assignment: CDR1 SGHTA and CDR2 FQGNSA. The CDR3 nucleotides are TGTGCCAGCAGCTTAATGGGAGAGCGAGAAAAACTGTTTTTT. Amino acid sequence: CASSLMGEREKLFF.

The CDR3 DNA reads TGCGCCAGCAGCTCGGGACAGGTAAACACTGAAGCTTTCTTT. This encodes CASSSGQVNTEAFF. The rearrangement uses TRBV5-1 and TRBJ1-1, with TRBD1 matching 8 bases. Germline CDR1 SGHRS, CDR2 YFSETQ. CDR3 length: 14 amino acids. Trimming took 3 bases from V and 2 from J; bases not matched to a gene: 3.

The V and J genes are TRBV15 and TRBJ2-2; no clear D gene. The germline V gene has CDR1 LNHNV and CDR2 YYDKDF (reference sequence). This CDR3 comprises 13 residues. Trimming removed 1 base at V and 10 bases at J, with 10 bases between. The CDR3 sequence: CATSRGPIEELFF. CDR3 DNA: TGTGCCACCAGCAGAGGCCCCATAGAGGAGCTGTTTTTT.

The V gene is TRBV7-9, the J gene TRBJ1-4; D is ambiguous. V was shortened by 0 bases and J by 14 bases, with 10 bases between the two germline ends. The germline CDR1 and CDR2 sequences are SEHNR and FQNEAQ (reference sequence). The CDR3 spans 12 residues. In nucleotides, the CDR3 is TGTGCCAGCAGCTTAGCCGGAGCGGATCTGTTTTTT. It yields the protein CASSLAGADLFF. The whole variable domain, remainder taken from reference TRBV7-9 and TRBJ1-4, is DTGVSQNPRHKITKRGQNVTFRCDPISEHNRLYWYRQTLGQGPEFLTYFQNEAQLEKSRLLSDRFSAERPKGSFSTLEIQRTEQGDSAMYLCASSLAGADLFFGSGTQLSVL.